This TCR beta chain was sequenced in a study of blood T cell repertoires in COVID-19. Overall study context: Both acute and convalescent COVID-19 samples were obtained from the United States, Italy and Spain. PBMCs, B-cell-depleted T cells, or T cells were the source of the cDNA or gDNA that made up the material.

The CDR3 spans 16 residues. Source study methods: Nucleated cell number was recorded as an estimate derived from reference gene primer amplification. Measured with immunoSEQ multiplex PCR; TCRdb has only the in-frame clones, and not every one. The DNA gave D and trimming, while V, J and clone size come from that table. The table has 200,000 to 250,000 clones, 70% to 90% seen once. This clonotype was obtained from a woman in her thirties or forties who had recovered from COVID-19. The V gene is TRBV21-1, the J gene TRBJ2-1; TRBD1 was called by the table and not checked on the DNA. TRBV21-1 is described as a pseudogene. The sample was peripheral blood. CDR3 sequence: CASSKTDRGSYNEQFF. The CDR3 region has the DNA TGTGCCAGCAGCAAGACGGACAGGGGATCCTACAATGAGCAGTTCTTC.